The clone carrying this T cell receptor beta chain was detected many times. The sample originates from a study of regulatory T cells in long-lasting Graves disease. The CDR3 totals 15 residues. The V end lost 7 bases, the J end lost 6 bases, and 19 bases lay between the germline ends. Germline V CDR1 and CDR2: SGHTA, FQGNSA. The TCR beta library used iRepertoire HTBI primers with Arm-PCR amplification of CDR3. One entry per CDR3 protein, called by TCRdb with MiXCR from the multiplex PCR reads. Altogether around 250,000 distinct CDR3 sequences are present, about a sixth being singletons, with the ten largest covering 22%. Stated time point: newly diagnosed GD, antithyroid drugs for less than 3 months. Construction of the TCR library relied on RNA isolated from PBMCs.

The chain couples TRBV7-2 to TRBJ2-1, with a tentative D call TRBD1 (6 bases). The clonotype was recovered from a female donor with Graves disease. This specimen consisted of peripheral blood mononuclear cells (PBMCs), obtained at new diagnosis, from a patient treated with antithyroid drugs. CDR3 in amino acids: CASNLLLTGFNEQFF. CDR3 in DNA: TGTGCCAGCAACCTATTACTTACAGGGTTCAATGAGCAGTTCTTC.